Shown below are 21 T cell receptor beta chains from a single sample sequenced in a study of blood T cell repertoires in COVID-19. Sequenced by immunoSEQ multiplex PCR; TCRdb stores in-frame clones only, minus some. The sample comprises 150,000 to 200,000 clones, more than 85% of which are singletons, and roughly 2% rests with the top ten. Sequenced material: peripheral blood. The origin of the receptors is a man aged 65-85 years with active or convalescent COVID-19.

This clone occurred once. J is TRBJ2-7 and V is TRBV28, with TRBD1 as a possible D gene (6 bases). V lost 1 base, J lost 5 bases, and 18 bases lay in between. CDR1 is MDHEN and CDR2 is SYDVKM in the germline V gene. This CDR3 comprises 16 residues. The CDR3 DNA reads TGTGCCAGCAGTTTATCCGGTCCCGGGACAATCCACGAGCAGTACTTC. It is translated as CASSLSGPGTIHEQYF.

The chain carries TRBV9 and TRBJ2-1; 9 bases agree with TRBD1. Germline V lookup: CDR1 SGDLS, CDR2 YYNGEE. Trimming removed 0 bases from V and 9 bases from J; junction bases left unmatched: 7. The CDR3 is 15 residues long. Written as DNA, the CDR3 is TGTGCCAGCAGCGTAGACCAAACAGGGGGCGGTGAGCAGTTCTTC. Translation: CASSVDQTGGGEQFF. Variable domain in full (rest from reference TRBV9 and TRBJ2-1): DSGVTQTPKHLITATGQRVTLRCSPRSGDLSVYWYQQSLDQGLQFLIQYYNGEERAKGNILERFSAQQFPDLHSELNLSSLELGDSALYFCASSVDQTGGGEQFFGPGTRLTVL.

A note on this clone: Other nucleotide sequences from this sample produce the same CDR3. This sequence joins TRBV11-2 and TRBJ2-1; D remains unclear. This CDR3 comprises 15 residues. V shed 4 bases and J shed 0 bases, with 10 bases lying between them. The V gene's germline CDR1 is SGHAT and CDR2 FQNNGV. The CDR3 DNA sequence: TGTGCCAGCAGCTCCCGAGGCCCCTCCTACAATGAGCAGTTCTTC. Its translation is CASSSRGPSYNEQFF. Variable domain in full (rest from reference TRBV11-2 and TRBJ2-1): EAGVAQSPRYKIIEKRQSVAFWCNPISGHATLYWYQQILGQGPKLLIQFQNNGVVDDSQLPKDRFSAERLKGVDSTLKIQPAKLEDSAVYLCASSSRGPSYNEQFFGPGTRLTVL.

CDR3 in amino acids: CASSIQNTDTQYF. Written as DNA, the CDR3 is TGTGCCAGTAGTATTCAGAACACAGATACGCAGTATTTT. The gene calls are TRBV19 and TRBJ2-3; D gene ambiguous. Germline V gene lookup returns CDR1 LNHDA and CDR2 SQIVND (reference sequence). V was clipped by 3 bases and J by 2 bases, with 6 bases between them. The CDR3 length is 13 residues.

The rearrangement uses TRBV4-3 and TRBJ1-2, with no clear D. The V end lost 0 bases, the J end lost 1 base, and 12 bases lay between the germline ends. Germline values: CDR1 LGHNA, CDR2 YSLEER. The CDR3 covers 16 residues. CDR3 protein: CASSQDRVLYNYGYTF. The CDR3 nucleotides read TGCGCCAGCAGCCAAGATCGGGTCTTATATAACTATGGCTACACCTTC.

The CDR3 loop is CASSSEAGGPIEQFF. CDR3 nucleotide sequence: TGTGCCAGCAGTTCGGAAGCGGGAGGGCCTATTGAGCAGTTCTTC. The chain combines TRBV6-2 or TRBV6-3 with TRBJ2-1, with 10 bases that match TRBD2. Germline V lookup: CDR1 MNHEY, CDR2 SVGEGT. This CDR3 contains 15 residues. Unmatched junction bases numbered 9, after V lost 4 bases and J lost 9 bases.

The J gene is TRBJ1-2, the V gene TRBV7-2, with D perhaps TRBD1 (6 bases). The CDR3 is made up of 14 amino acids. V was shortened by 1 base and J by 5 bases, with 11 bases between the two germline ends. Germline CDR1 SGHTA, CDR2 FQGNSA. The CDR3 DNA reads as TGTGCCAGCAGCTTAGAGCGGACAGCGTATGGCTACACCTTC. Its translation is CASSLERTAYGYTF.

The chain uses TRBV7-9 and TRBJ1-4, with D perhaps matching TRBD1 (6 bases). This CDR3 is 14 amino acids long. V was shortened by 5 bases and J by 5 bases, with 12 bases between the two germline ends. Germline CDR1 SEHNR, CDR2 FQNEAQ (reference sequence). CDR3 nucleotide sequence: TGTGCCAGCAGCCAGGACAGTAAAAATGAAAAACTGTTTTTT. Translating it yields CASSQDSKNEKLFF.

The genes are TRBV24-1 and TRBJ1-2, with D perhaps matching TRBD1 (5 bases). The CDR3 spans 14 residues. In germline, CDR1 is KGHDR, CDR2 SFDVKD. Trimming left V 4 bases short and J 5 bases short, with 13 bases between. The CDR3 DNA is TGTGCCACCAGTGACCCACAGGCGACTTATGGCTACACCTTC. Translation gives CATSDPQATYGYTF.

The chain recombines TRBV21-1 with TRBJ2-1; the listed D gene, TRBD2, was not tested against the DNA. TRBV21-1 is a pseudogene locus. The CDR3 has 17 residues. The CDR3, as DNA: TGTGCCAGCAGCAACTTACTTCGGGAGGGGAGGGACAATGAGCAGTTCTTC. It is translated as CASSNLLREGRDNEQFF.

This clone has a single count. The CDR3 reads CASSFADSATNEKLFF. Written as DNA, the CDR3 is TGCGCCAGCAGCTTTGCGGACAGCGCAACTAATGAAAAACTGTTTTTT. V gene TRBV5-1 combines with J gene TRBJ1-4, with D perhaps TRBD1 (6 bases). The CDR3 runs to 16 residues. Per the germline V gene, CDR1 is SGHRS and CDR2 is YFSETQ. V gave up 2 bases and J gave up 0 bases, with 11 bases separating them.

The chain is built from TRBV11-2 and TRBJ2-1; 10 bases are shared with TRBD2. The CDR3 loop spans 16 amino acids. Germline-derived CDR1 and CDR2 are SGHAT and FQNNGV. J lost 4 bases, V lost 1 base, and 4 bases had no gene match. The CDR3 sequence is CASSLVGSGGYNEQFF. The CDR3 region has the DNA TGTGCCAGCAGCTTAGTGGGTAGCGGGGGGTACAATGAGCAGTTCTTC.

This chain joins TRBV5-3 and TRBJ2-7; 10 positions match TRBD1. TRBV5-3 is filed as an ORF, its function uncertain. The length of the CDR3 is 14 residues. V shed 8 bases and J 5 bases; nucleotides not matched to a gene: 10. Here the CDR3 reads CARATDRGSDEQYF. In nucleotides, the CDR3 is TGTGCCAGGGCAACGGACAGGGGGAGCGACGAGCAGTACTTC.

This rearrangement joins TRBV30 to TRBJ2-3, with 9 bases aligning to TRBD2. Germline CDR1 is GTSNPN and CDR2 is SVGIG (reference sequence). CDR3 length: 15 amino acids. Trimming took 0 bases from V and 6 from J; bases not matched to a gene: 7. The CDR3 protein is CAWSVGSGGQDTQYF. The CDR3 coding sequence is TGTGCCTGGAGTGTAGGTAGCGGGGGACAGGATACGCAGTATTTT.

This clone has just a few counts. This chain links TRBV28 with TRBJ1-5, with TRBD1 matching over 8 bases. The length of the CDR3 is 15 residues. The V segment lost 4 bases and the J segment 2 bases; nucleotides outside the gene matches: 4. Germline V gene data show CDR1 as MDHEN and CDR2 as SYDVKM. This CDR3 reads CASSYRGGRNQPQHF. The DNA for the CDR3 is TGTGCCAGCAGTTACAGGGGGGGACGCAATCAGCCCCAGCATTTT.

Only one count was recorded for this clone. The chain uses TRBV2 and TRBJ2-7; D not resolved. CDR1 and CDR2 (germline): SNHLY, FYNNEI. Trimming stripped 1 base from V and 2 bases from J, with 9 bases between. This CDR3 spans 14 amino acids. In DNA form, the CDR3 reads TGTGCCAGCAGTGAAGTGCCGGTAACCTACGAGCAGTACTTC. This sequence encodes CASSEVPVTYEQYF.

The CDR3 is CASSLAGSHNSPLHF. The CDR3 DNA sequence: TGTGCCAGCAGCTTGGCGGGGAGTCATAATTCACCCCTCCACTTT. V gene TRBV5-4 combines with J gene TRBJ1-6; D is unclear. CDR3 length equals 15 residues. Per germline, CDR1 SGHNT and CDR2 YYREEE (reference sequence). V lost 0 bases, J lost 5 bases, and 9 bases lay in between.

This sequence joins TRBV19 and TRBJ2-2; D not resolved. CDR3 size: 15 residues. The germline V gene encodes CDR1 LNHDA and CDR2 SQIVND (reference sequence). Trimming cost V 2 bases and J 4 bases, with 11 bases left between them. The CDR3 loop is CASSILTSSTGELFF. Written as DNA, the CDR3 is TGTGCCAGTAGTATATTAACCTCGAGCACCGGGGAGCTGTTTTTT.

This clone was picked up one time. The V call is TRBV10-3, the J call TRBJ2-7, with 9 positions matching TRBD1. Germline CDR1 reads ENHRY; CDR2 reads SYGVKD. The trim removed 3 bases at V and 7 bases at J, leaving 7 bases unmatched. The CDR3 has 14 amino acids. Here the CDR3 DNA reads TGTGCCATCAGTGAAAGTTACGGGACAGGGGAGCAGTACTTC. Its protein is CAISESYGTGEQYF.

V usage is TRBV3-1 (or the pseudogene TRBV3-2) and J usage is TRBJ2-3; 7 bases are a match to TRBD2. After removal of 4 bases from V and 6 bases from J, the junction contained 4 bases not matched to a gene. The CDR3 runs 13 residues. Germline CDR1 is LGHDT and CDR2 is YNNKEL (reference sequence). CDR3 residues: CASSPAGVDTQYF. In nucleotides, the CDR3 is TGTGCCAGCAGCCCCGCGGGAGTGGATACGCAGTATTTT.

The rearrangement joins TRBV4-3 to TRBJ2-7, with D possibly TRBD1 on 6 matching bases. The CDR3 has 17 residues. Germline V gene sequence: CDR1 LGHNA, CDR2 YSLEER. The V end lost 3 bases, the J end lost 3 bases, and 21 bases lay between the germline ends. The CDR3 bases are TGCGCCAGCAGCCAGAAGTGGGGGCAGCCGTTGGTCTACGAGCAGTACTTC. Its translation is CASSQKWGQPLVYEQYF.